This T cell receptor (beta chain) was recovered during a study of blood T cells in healthy people across ages. Findings of the study overall: Compared with aged donors, long-lived donors showed fewer expanded clones, suggesting selection.

A J-beta primer mix and a sample-barcoded 5' primer were used in a second PCR of about 7 to 12 cycles. Sequencing recovered at least 3 million CDR3-containing paired-end reads from each sample. TCRdb re-derived calls from the 5' RACE reads in MiXCR, one entry per CDR3 protein. The table lists approximately 800,000 distinct CDR3 sequences, about 45% of them singletons. There were healthy Caucasian individuals from Russia, aged about 6 to 100, serving as donors. This clonotype was counted at least ten times. Its matching antigen is unknown. V dropped 2 bases and J dropped 2; count of bases not matched to a gene: 12. The CDR3 extends over 17 amino acids. Germline CDR1 reads SGHTA; CDR2 reads FQGNSA.

This chain connects TRBV7-2 to TRBJ2-7, with TRBD1 matching over 7 bases. This TCR was sampled from a man older than 75 in good health. The sample consisted of blood. CDR3 bases: TGTGCCAGCAGCTTAAGGGCCGCCCGGGGACAGACCTACGAGCAGTACTTC. Protein product: CASSLRAARGQTYEQYF.